What follows is one T cell receptor (beta chain) and its context. The data are from a study of control samples from healthy donors and cancer patients. Sequencing used immunoSEQ multiplex PCR; TCRdb keeps in-frame clones, though not all of them. The sample contains just under 75,000 clones, about 90% of which appear only once. With V trimmed by 3 bases and J by 6 bases, 4 bases remained unmatched. The CDR3 runs to 14 residues. The germline gives CDR1 ENHRY, CDR2 SYGVKD. Input material: blood. This clonotype originated in a woman aged 45-65 years in good health. J is TRBJ2-2 and V is TRBV10-3; 7 nucleotides match TRBD2. The CDR3 DNA reads as TGTGCCATCAGTGATACCAGCGGGGCCGGGGAGCTGTTTTTT. It codes for CAISDTSGAGELFF.